Following are 25 T cell receptor beta chains from one sample sequenced in a study of CD8+CD57+ T cells in acquired aplastic anemia. For sequencing, patients were chosen who had shown expansion of CD8+CD57+ cells by flow cytometry. TCR beta VDJ and CDR3 profiling used genomic DNA as template. MiXCR, applied by TCRdb to the reads, yields one record per CDR3 protein. The sample lists 160,000 or so distinct CDR3 sequences, less than 60% occurring once. The sample was sorted CD4+, CD8+, or CD8+CD57+ T cells (not recorded which) from PBMCs. The receptors originated from a human donor with aplastic anemia.

For this clonotype: A read error may be the cause here, since a much bigger clone is one base away. The rearrangement uses TRBV9 and TRBJ1-1; D not resolved. CDR3 size: 13 residues. The germline gives CDR1 SGDLS, CDR2 YYNGEE. The V end lost 0 bases, the J end lost 6 bases, and 9 bases lay between the germline ends. The chain's CDR3 is CASSVVMGSEAFF. CDR3 DNA sequence: TGTGCCAGCAGCGTAGTGATGGGGTCTGAAGCTTTCTTT.

The chain is built from TRBV19 and TRBJ1-1; D gene ambiguous. Germline CDR1 and CDR2: LNHDA and SQIVND (reference sequence). CDR3 length: 14 amino acids. V lost 4 bases, J lost 0 bases, and 9 bases lay in between. DNA of the CDR3: TGTGCCAGTAGTAACGGACGGATGAACACTGAAGCTTTCTTT. It encodes CASSNGRMNTEAFF.

The V gene is TRBV7-2, the J gene TRBJ2-2; no clear D gene. The CDR3 consists of 13 residues. V lost 5 bases to trimming and J lost 3 bases, with 7 bases between them. The V gene's germline CDR1 is SGHTA and CDR2 FQGNSA. The CDR3, as DNA: TGTGCCAGCAGCCCGATTGACACCGGGGAGCTGTTTTTT. Its translation is CASSPIDTGELFF.

This clonotype has just one count. In DNA, the CDR3 is TGCAGTGCAACCCTAGCGGGGGGGCGTGAGCAGTTCTTC. This sequence encodes CSATLAGGREQFF. The rearrangement uses TRBV20-1 and TRBJ2-1; 12 nucleotides agree with TRBD2. V dropped 6 bases and J dropped 9; count of bases not matched to a gene: 6. The CDR3 is 13 amino acids. The germline CDR1 and CDR2 sequences are DFQATT and SNEGSKA (reference sequence).

The chain joins TRBV2 to TRBJ1-6; 9 bases are a match to TRBD1. Germline CDR1 and CDR2: SNHLY and FYNNEI. Trimming at V came to 8 bases and at J to 7 bases, leaving 9 bases not matched to a gene. The CDR3 totals 15 residues. CDR3 coding DNA: TGTGCCAGCGCGGGGCTTGGGACAGGGAATTCACCCCTCCACTTT. As protein: CASAGLGTGNSPLHF.

This chain connects TRBV2 to TRBJ2-7; 9 positions agree with TRBD2. The CDR3 covers 15 residues. Trimming at V came to 2 bases and at J to 1 base, leaving 3 bases not matched to a gene. Germline CDR1 is SNHLY and CDR2 is FYNNEI. The CDR3 sequence is CASSERGGASYEQYF. The CDR3 DNA reads TGTGCCAGCAGTGAACGCGGGGGGGCATCCTACGAGCAGTACTTC.

This clonotype was counted at least ten times. The gene calls are TRBV19 and TRBJ1-2, with D possibly matching TRBD1 (6 bases). Germline V CDR1 and CDR2: LNHDA, SQIVND (reference sequence). This CDR3 has 18 amino acids. The ends were cut back, 5 bases at V and 4 bases at J, with 26 bases in the middle. The DNA of the CDR3 is TGTGCCAGTAGTTTTTACCCCGGGACAAGGGTATCAGGCTATGGCTACACCTTC. Translation gives CASSFYPGTRVSGYGYTF.

For the CDR3, the DNA is TGTGCCAGCAGCCAGAACACCGGGATGTTGAGCGAGCAGTACTTC. Amino acid sequence: CASSQNTGMLSEQYF. This sequence joins TRBV14 and TRBJ2-7, with D perhaps matching TRBD2 (5 bases). From germline, CDR1 is SGHDN and CDR2 FVKESK. CDR3 length: 15 amino acids. Trimming cost V 3 bases and J 6 bases, with 18 bases left between them.

This clonotype has more than one count but fewer than ten. V is TRBV6-1 and J is TRBJ1-2, with 8 positions matching TRBD1. Germline V gene sequence: CDR1 MNHNS, CDR2 SASEGT. This CDR3 is 15 amino acids long. The V and J ends lost 5 bases and 3 bases, in that order; junction bases with no gene match: 8. In nucleotides, the CDR3 is TGTGCCAGCAGTCAAACCAGGGGGCTCCACTATGGCTACACCTTC. Translation: CASSQTRGLHYGYTF.

This clonotype was recorded many times. The V call is TRBV4-3, the J call TRBJ1-5; no clear D gene. Germline lookup yields CDR1 LGHNA and CDR2 YSLEER. This CDR3 is 13 amino acids long. Trimming left V 1 base short and J 4 bases short, with 5 bases between. CDR3 protein: CASSQGRNQPQHF. CDR3 bases: TGCGCCAGCAGCCAAGGCAGAAATCAGCCCCAGCATTTT.

As regards this clonotype: This may be a read error: a much more frequent sequence differs by one nucleotide. The rearrangement joins TRBV6-2 or TRBV6-3 to TRBJ1-6; TRBD1 might be the D (5 bases). Germline V gives CDR1 MNHEY, CDR2 SVGEGT. The CDR3 contains 14 residues. CDR3 sequence reads: CVSSYRGGGSPLHF. CDR3 coding DNA: TGTGTCAGCAGTTACCGTGGGGGGGGATCACCCCTCCACTTT.

The chain recombines TRBV7-3 with TRBJ2-5; D unresolved. The CDR3 extends over 13 amino acids. V shed 0 bases and J shed 5 bases, with 7 bases lying between them. Germline V lookup: CDR1 SGHTA, CDR2 FQGTGA. The CDR3 nucleotides read TGTGCCAGCAGCTTAACTGTAGAGGAGACCCAGTACTTC. This sequence encodes CASSLTVEETQYF.

This clonotype was counted many times. The genes are TRBV7-8 and TRBJ2-1; 12 bases map to TRBD2. Per the germline V gene, CDR1 is SGHVS and CDR2 is FQNEAQ. V was clipped by 2 bases and J by 9 bases; unmatched bases: 8. CDR3 length: 16 amino acids. CDR3 loop: CASSLKPSGGAGEQFF. CDR3 coding DNA: TGTGCCAGCAGCTTAAAACCTAGCGGGGGGGCCGGTGAGCAGTTCTTC.

Many counts were recorded for this clonotype. This rearrangement joins TRBV3-1 to TRBJ2-7; D remains ambiguous. Looked up from germline, CDR1 is LGHDT and CDR2 is YNNKEL (reference sequence). The CDR3 is made up of 15 amino acids. Trimming removed 1 base at V and 5 bases at J, with 15 bases between. This CDR3 is CASSQGILRVDEQYF. CDR3 nucleotide sequence: TGTGCCAGCAGCCAAGGAATCCTGCGAGTGGACGAGCAGTACTTC.

Ten or more counts support this clonotype. The chain is built from TRBV19 and TRBJ2-3, with 7 bases that match TRBD1. CDR3 size: 15 residues. J gave up 0 bases and V 4 bases, and 4 bases lay outside the gene matches. Germline CDR1 and CDR2: LNHDA and SQIVND (reference sequence). For the CDR3, the DNA is TGTGCCAGTAGTACTTGGGACAGTAGCACAGATACGCAGTATTTT. It encodes CASSTWDSSTDTQYF.

With respect to this clonotype: A read error may account for a junction end that differs from germline. This chain joins TRBV9 and TRBJ1-2; D unclear. Germline CDR1 reads SGDLS; CDR2 reads YYNGEE. This CDR3 region has 13 residues. The CDR3 DNA follows: TGTGCCAGCAGCGCCCCGTCGATCTATGGCTGCACCTTC. Amino acids: CASSAPSIYGCTF.

This clonotype was seen repeatedly, ten times or more. The chain combines TRBV12-3 or TRBV12-4 with TRBJ2-6; no definite D call. The V gene lost 1 base and the J gene lost 6 bases, with 13 bases spanning the gap. This CDR3 has 16 residues. The CDR3 is CASSLEFQAKANVLTF. The CDR3 region has the DNA TGTGCCAGCAGTTTAGAGTTCCAGGCTAAGGCCAACGTCCTGACTTTC.

Many counts were recorded for this clonotype. The rearrangement joins TRBV4-1 to TRBJ1-5, with 8 bases identical to TRBD1. This CDR3 is built from 16 residues. From germline, CDR1 is MGHRA and CDR2 YSYEKL. The ends lost 2 bases at V and 4 bases at J; junction bases unmatched: 7. The CDR3 DNA follows: TGCGCCAGCAGCCAACCCTGGACAGGGCAGAATCAGCCCCAGCATTTT. It translates to CASSQPWTGQNQPQHF.

This clonotype appeared a few times. The chain uses TRBV10-3 and TRBJ1-6; unclear D gene. Germline lookup yields CDR1 ENHRY and CDR2 SYGVKD. CDR3 length: 13 residues. The V gene lost 11 bases and the J gene lost 5 bases, with 13 bases spanning the gap. For the CDR3, the DNA is TGTGCCGTCAACGGTTCGAATAATTCACCCCTCCACTTT. Translating gives CAVNGSNNSPLHF.

The chain uses TRBV7-2 and TRBJ2-7, with D unresolved. The CDR3 length is 13 residues. Trimming cost V 5 bases and J 3 bases, with 11 bases left between them. The germline CDR1 and CDR2 sequences are SGHTA and FQGNSA. The CDR3 loop reads CASSPGYGYEQYF. The CDR3 nucleotides read TGTGCCAGCAGCCCGGGCTACGGCTACGAGCAGTACTTC.

The CDR3 protein is CAISESVGLSNEQFF. The DNA for the CDR3 is TGTGCCATCAGTGAGTCTGTTGGGTTGAGCAATGAGCAGTTCTTC. V is TRBV10-3 and J is TRBJ2-1; D not certain. This CDR3 has 15 amino acids. The V and J ends lost 0 bases and 6 bases respectively, with 12 bases between them. Germline CDR1 and CDR2: ENHRY and SYGVKD.

The chain carries TRBV24-1 and TRBJ2-2; 12 bases match TRBD2. V dropped 7 bases and J dropped 7; count of bases not matched to a gene: 3. The germline CDR1 and CDR2 sequences are KGHDR and SFDVKD. The CDR3 is made up of 14 amino acids. CDR3 DNA: TGTGCCACCAGGACTAGCGGGAGCAACGGGGAGCTGTTTTTT. It is translated as CATRTSGSNGELFF.

This sequence joins TRBV6-1 and TRBJ2-3, with no clear D. This CDR3 is 12 amino acids long. From germline, CDR1 is MNHNS and CDR2 SASEGT. V was clipped by 7 bases and J by 6 bases, with 11 bases between them. The CDR3, as DNA: TGTGCCAGCAAGGCCCCAGCCGATACGCAGTATTTT. The encoded protein is CASKAPADTQYF.

About this clonotype: A much larger clone sits a single nucleotide away, making a read error possible. The chain recombines TRBV11-1 with TRBJ2-1; the D is unclear. From germline, CDR1 is SGHAT and CDR2 FQDESV (reference sequence). The CDR3 has 13 residues. CDR3 region: CTSRTARVNEQFF. The CDR3 bases are TGTACCAGCAGGACCGCAAGAGTTAATGAGCAGTTCTTC.

In regard to this clonotype: A clone one base away is much larger, so this may be a read error. This chain uses TRBV5-4 with TRBJ2-5; TRBD2 matches at 13 bases. The length of the CDR3 is 16 residues. Trimming cost V 0 bases and J 9 bases; bases outside gene matches: 8. Germline V gene sequence: CDR1 SGHNT, CDR2 YYREEE (reference sequence). The CDR3, as DNA: TGTGCCAGCAGCTTGGAAGGACTAGCGGGGGCCCGGTCCCAGTACTTC. Translation gives CASSLEGLAGARSQYF.